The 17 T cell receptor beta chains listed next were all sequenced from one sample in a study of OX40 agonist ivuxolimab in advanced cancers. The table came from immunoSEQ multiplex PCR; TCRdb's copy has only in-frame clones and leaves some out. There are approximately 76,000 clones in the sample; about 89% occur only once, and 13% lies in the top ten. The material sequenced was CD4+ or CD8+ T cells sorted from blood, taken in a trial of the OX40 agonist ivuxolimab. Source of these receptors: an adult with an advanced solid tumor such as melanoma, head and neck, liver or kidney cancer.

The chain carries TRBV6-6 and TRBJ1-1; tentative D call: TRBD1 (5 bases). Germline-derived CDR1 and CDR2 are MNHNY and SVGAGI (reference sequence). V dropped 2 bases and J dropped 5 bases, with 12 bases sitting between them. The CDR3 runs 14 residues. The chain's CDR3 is CASSYLGGRTEAFF. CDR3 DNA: TGTGCCAGCAGTTACCTCGGGGGGAGGACTGAAGCTTTCTTT.

The CDR3 DNA reads as TGTGCCAGCAGTGAAATCTTGACTAGCGGGAGATCAGATACGCAGTATTTT. It codes for CASSEILTSGRSDTQYF. The V call is TRBV6-1, the J call TRBJ2-3; TRBD2 aligns across 12 bases. Germline values: CDR1 MNHNS, CDR2 SASEGT. V dropped 2 bases and J dropped 4; count of bases not matched to a gene: 7. The CDR3 is 17 residues long.

The CDR3 bases are TGCGCCAGCAGCCAAAGAGGAGTATCCGAGACCCAGTACTTC. This sequence encodes CASSQRGVSETQYF. The chain uses TRBV4-1 and TRBJ2-5; D is uncertain. V was pared by 2 bases and J by 5 bases, with 12 bases between. Germline lookup yields CDR1 MGHRA and CDR2 YSYEKL. The CDR3 runs to 14 residues.

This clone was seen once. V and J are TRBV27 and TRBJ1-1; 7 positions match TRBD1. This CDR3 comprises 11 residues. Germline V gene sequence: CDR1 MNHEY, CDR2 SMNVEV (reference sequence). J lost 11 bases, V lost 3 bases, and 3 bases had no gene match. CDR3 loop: CASSLGQTAFF. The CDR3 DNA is TGTGCCAGCAGTTTGGGACAGACGGCTTTCTTT.

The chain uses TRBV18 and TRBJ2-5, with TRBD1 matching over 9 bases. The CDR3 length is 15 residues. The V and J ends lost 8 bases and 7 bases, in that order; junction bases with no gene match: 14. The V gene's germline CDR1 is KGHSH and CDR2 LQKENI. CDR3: CASHRQGGLGVTQYF. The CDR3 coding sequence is TGTGCCAGCCACCGACAGGGGGGACTTGGAGTGACCCAGTACTTC.

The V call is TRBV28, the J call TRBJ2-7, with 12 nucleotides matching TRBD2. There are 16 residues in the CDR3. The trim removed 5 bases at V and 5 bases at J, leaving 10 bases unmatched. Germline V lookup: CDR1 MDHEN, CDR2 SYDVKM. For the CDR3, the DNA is TGTGCCAGCAGTATGAACCCTAGCGGGAGGGCCGACGAGCAGTACTTC. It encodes CASSMNPSGRADEQYF.

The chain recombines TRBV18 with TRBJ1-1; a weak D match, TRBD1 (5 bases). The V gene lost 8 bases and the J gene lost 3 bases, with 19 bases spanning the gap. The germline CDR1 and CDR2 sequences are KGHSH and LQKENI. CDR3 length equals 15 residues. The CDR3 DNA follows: TGTGCCAGCGCGAAGAAGACGGGGGGGGACACTGAAGCTTTCTTT. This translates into CASAKKTGGDTEAFF.

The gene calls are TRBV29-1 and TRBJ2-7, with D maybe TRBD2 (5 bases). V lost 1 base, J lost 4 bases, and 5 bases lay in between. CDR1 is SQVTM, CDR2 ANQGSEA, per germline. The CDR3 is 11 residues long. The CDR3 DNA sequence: TGCAGCGTTGAAGGGGAGTACGAGCAGTACTTC. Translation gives CSVEGEYEQYF.

In DNA form, the CDR3 reads TGTGCCAGCAGCTTAATCCCCCAGGAGACTGAAGCTTTCTTT. It encodes CASSLIPQETEAFF. This rearrangement joins TRBV7-9 to TRBJ1-1; no reliable D call. Germline CDR1 is SEHNR and CDR2 is FQNEAQ (reference sequence). V lost 2 bases and J lost 5, with 12 bases in between. The CDR3 has 14 residues. The whole variable domain, filled in from reference TRBV7-9 and TRBJ1-1, reads DTGVSQNPRHKITKRGQNVTFRCDPISEHNRLYWYRQTLGQGPEFLTYFQNEAQLEKSRLLSDRFSAERPKGSFSTLEIQRTEQGDSAMYLCASSLIPQETEAFFGQGTRLTVV.

In DNA form, the CDR3 reads TGTGCCAGTAGTCCCCACCCTGGAAAGCGGGGAAACAATGAGCAGTTCTTC. Amino acid sequence: CASSPHPGKRGNNEQFF. The rearrangement uses TRBV19 and TRBJ2-1; TRBD2 agrees at 7 bases. The germline gives CDR1 LNHDA, CDR2 SQIVND (reference sequence). The length of the CDR3 is 17 residues. Trimming took 5 bases from V and 5 from J; bases not matched to a gene: 15.

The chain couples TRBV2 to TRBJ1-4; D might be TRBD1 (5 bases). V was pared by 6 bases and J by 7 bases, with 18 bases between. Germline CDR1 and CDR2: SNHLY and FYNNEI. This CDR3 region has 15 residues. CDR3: CASSWIGGIAEKLFF. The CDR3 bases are TGTGCCAGCAGCTGGATTGGGGGGATTGCTGAAAAACTGTTTTTT. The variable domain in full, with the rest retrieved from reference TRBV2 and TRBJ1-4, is EPEVTQTPSHQVTQMGQEVILRCVPISNHLYFYWYRQILGQKVEFLVSFYNNEISEKSEIFDDQFSVERPDGSNFTLKIRSTKLEDSAMYFCASSWIGGIAEKLFFGSGTQLSVL.

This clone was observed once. The CDR3: CASSMFAGAYNEQFF. In DNA, the CDR3 is TGTGCCAGTAGTATGTTTGCGGGAGCCTACAATGAGCAGTTCTTC. V usage is TRBV19 and J usage is TRBJ2-1; 7 positions match TRBD2. This CDR3 spans 15 amino acids. Germline lookup yields CDR1 LNHDA and CDR2 SQIVND (reference sequence). The V and J ends lost 3 bases and 2 bases, in that order; junction bases with no gene match: 4.

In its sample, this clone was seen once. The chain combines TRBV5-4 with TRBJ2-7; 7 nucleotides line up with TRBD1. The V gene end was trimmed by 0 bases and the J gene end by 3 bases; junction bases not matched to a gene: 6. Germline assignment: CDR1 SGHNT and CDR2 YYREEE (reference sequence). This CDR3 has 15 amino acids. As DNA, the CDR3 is TGTGCCAGCAGCTTGGCCGGGGACAGTTACTACGAGCAGTACTTC. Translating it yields CASSLAGDSYYEQYF.

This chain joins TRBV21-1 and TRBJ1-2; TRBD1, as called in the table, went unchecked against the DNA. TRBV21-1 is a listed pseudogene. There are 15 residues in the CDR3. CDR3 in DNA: TGTGCCAGCAGCAAAAACCGGGACACCCGATATGGCTACACCTTC. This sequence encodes CASSKNRDTRYGYTF.

In DNA, the CDR3 is TGTGCCAGCAGCCCAGGACTAGCTTACGAGCAGTACTTC. Residues: CASSPGLAYEQYF. This chain links TRBV4-2 with TRBJ2-7; 8 bases line up with TRBD2. Germline CDR1 reads LGHNA; CDR2 reads YNFKEQ. The CDR3 length is 13 residues. The junction had 3 bases not matched to a gene; V was cut back by 4 bases and J by 4 bases.

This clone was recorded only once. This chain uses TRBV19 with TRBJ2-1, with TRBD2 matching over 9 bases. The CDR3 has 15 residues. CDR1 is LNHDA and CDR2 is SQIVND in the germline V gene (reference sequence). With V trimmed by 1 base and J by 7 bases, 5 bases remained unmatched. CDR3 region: CASSIVAGVKNEQFF. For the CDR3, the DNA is TGTGCCAGTAGTATAGTAGCGGGAGTTAAAAATGAGCAGTTCTTC.

CDR3 loop: CASSVLADSYEQYF. The DNA for the CDR3 is TGTGCCAGCAGCGTATTAGCGGACTCCTACGAGCAGTACTTC. The chain couples TRBV9 to TRBJ2-7, with TRBD2 as a possible D gene (6 bases). Trimming removed 1 base at V and 0 bases at J, with 8 bases between. This CDR3 has 14 amino acids. Germline CDR1 reads SGDLS; CDR2 reads YYNGEE.